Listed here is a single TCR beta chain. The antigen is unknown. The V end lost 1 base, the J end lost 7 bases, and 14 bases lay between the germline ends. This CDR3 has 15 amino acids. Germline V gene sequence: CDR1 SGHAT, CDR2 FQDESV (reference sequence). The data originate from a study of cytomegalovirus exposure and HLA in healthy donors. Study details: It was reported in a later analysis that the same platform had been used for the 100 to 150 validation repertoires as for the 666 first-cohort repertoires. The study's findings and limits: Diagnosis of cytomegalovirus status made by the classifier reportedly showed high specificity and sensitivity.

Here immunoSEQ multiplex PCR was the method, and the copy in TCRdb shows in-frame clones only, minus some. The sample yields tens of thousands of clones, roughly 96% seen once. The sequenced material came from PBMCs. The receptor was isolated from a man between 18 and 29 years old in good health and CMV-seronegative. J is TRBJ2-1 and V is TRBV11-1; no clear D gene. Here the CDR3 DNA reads TGTGCCAGCAGCTTAGATCGTCCTGGCTGGAATGAGCAGTTCTTC. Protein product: CASSLDRPGWNEQFF.